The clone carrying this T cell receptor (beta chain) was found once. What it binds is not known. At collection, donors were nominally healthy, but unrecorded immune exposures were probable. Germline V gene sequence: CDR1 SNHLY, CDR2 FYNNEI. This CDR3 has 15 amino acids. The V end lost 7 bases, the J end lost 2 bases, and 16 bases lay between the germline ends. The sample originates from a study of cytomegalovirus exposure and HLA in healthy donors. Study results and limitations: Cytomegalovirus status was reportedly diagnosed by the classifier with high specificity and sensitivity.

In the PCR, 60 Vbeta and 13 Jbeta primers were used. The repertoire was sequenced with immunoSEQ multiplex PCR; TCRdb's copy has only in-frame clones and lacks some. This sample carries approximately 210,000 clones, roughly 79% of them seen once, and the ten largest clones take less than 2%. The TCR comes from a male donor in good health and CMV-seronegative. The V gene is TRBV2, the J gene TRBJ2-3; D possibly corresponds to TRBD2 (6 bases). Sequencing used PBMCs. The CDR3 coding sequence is TGTGCCAGCATGCGGGGCGGGGCCTCCACAGATACGCAGTATTTT. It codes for CASMRGGASTDTQYF. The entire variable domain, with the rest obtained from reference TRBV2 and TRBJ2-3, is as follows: EPEVTQTPSHQVTQMGQEVILRCVPISNHLYFYWYRQILGQKVEFLVSFYNNEISEKSEIFDDQFSVERPDGSNFTLKIRSTKLEDSAMYFCASMRGGASTDTQYFGPGTRLTVL.